These 9 T cell receptor beta chains originate from one sample sequenced in a study of T cells after yellow fever vaccination (dated 2019 in TCRdb). This specimen's treatment or condition label, per the study, means: live attenuated yellow fever vaccine strain. Library preparation used 5' RACE. TCRdb lists the instrument as Illumina HiSeq 2500. TCRdb reprocessing: public reads trimmed at Q25 with fastp, clones called with MiXCR, in-frame beta chains kept. Here each entry gathers all rows of one CDR3 protein and keeps the most common genes and DNA. This sample lists approximately 140,000 distinct CDR3 sequences; 7.7% were detected once. The ten largest account for less than 0.95% of the sample. Specimen: CD4+ T cells sorted from PBMCs, collected 5 days after the yellow fever booster vaccination. These receptors originate from a man in his thirties or forties who received the YFV17D yellow fever vaccine.

In its sample, this clonotype was seen a few times. The genes are TRBV25-1 and TRBJ2-3; possible D gene TRBD2, 8 bases. Trimming removed 1 base from V and 2 bases from J, with 22 bases in between. This CDR3 has 19 residues. Germline V lookup: CDR1 MGHDK, CDR2 SYGVNS. This CDR3 reads CASSEFGQRGRGHTDTQYF. CDR3 DNA: TGTGCCAGCAGTGAATTTGGACAGCGGGGGAGGGGGCACACAGATACGCAGTATTTT.

This clonotype was seen at least ten times. V usage is TRBV19 and J usage is TRBJ2-5; D remains ambiguous. V was pared by 3 bases and J by 5 bases, with 4 bases between. The CDR3 has 11 residues. The germline gives CDR1 LNHDA, CDR2 SQIVND (reference sequence). Written as DNA, the CDR3 is TGTGCCAGTAGTATTTACGAGACCCAGTACTTC. It yields the protein CASSIYETQYF. Full variable domain (rest looked up from reference TRBV19 and TRBJ2-5): DGGITQSPKYLFRKEGQNVTLSCEQNLNHDAMYWYRQDPGQGLRLIYYSQIVNDFQKGDIAEGYSVSREKKESFPLTVTSAQKNPTAFYLCASSIYETQYFGPGTRLLVL.

This clonotype was seen at least ten times. This rearrangement joins TRBV12-3 or TRBV12-4 to TRBJ1-3; D may be TRBD1 (5 bases). CDR3 length equals 15 residues. Between the trimmed V and J ends, which lost 3 bases and 2 bases, there was a span of 11 bases. This chain's CDR3 is CASSFRGITGNTIYF. The CDR3 DNA reads TGTGCCAGCAGTTTCCGGGGGATAACTGGAAACACCATATATTTT.

This clonotype was recorded many times. This sequence joins TRBV7-6 and TRBJ2-3; 10 bases align to TRBD1. V lost 3 bases, J lost 4 bases, and 7 bases stayed unmatched. The CDR3 has 16 amino acids. The germline V gene encodes CDR1 SGHVS and CDR2 FNYEAQ. DNA of the CDR3: TGTGCCAGCAGCTTTAGACGACAGGGGGCCGCAGATACGCAGTATTTT. This encodes CASSFRRQGAADTQYF.

This clonotype was recorded many times. The rearrangement uses TRBV3-1 and TRBJ2-1; D possibly uses TRBD1 or TRBD2 (5 bases each). Deletions cut 3 bases from V and 8 bases from J, with 17 bases between. The CDR3 has 15 amino acids. The germline V gene encodes CDR1 LGHDT and CDR2 YNNKEL (reference sequence). CDR3 loop: CASSQTGTPSDEQFF. CDR3 bases: TGTGCCAGCAGCCAGACCGGGACCCCGTCCGATGAGCAGTTCTTC.

This clonotype occurred many times. The chain couples TRBV20-1 to TRBJ2-2; D remains ambiguous. Trimming stripped 3 bases from V and 2 bases from J, with 10 bases between. CDR3 size: 14 residues. CDR1 is DFQATT and CDR2 is SNEGSKA in the germline V gene (reference sequence). The CDR3 nucleotides are TGCAGTGCTAGTCTACAGCCCAACACCGGGGAGCTGTTTTTT. It encodes CSASLQPNTGELFF.

This clonotype was picked up many times. The gene calls are TRBV4-3 and TRBJ1-6, with D possibly TRBD1 on 5 matching bases. CDR1 LGHNA and CDR2 YSLEER come from the germline V gene. The CDR3 is 15 residues long. Trimming cost V 0 bases and J 8 bases, with 11 bases left between them. The CDR3 here is CASSQDIRADSPLHF. DNA of the CDR3: TGCGCCAGCAGCCAAGATATCAGGGCGGATTCACCCCTCCACTTT.

This rearrangement joins TRBV12-3 or TRBV12-4 to TRBJ2-1; 8 positions match TRBD2. J gave up 6 bases and V 2 bases, and 18 bases lay outside the gene matches. This CDR3 region has 19 residues. The CDR3 region is CASSLIAAAGGPRSNEQFF. For the CDR3, the DNA is TGTGCCAGCAGTTTAATAGCTGCGGCGGGAGGCCCCCGATCCAATGAGCAGTTCTTC.

This clonotype was counted at least ten times. The V and J genes are TRBV27 and TRBJ1-4, with D possibly matching TRBD1 (6 bases). The CDR3 contains 15 residues. In germline, CDR1 is MNHEY, CDR2 SMNVEV (reference sequence). V was cut by 6 bases and J by 3 bases, with 14 bases left in between. Here the CDR3 reads CASSPLGGSNEKLFF. The DNA for the CDR3 is TGTGCCAGCAGCCCTCTTGGGGGCTCTAATGAAAAACTGTTTTTT.